One TCR beta chain is described in this entry. Authors' data handling: Reference gene primers were amplified, and this amplification served to estimate nucleated cell counts. Data came from immunoSEQ multiplex PCR; TCRdb stores just in-frame clones and leaves some out. V and J calls and clone size are those listed in that table; D and trimming were worked out from the DNA. The repertoire holds about 140,000 clones, with 84% as singletons. These data come from a study of blood T cell repertoires in COVID-19. Study-wide background: Sites across the United States, Italy and Spain contributed samples from acute and convalescent COVID-19. Nucleic acid was either cDNA or gDNA, and it came from T cells, B-cell-depleted T cells, or PBMCs.

This receptor was obtained from a man in his fifties or sixties with active or convalescent COVID-19. The sequencing input was peripheral blood.

CDR3 DNA: TGTGCCAGCAGCACCAGTCTGGGCTCAGGTACTGAAGCTTTCTTT. Its translation: CASSTSLGSGTEAFF. The chain links TRBV11-3 to TRBJ1-1, with D unresolved. This CDR3 is 15 amino acids long. V lost 5 bases and J lost 5, with 18 bases in between. Germline-derived CDR1 and CDR2 are SGHNT and YENEEA.